These 26 T cell receptor beta chains were all obtained from the same sample, sequenced in a study of shared clonotypes between healthy human individuals. Generated by immunoSEQ multiplex PCR, the TCRdb table keeps only in-frame clones and is missing some. This repertoire shows approximately 2,300,000 clones, approximately 90% found once; its top ten account for 0.37%. Sequenced: naive CD4+ T cells from PBMCs. Subset described: CD45RA+ positively selected. The source of these receptors is a man between 18 and 35 years old in good health. Some clones in this sample may be carry-over from other donors' samples.

The V call is TRBV2, the J call TRBJ2-3; 14 positions agree with TRBD2. The CDR3 loop spans 14 amino acids. Losses at the gene ends were 6 bases for V and 5 bases for J; bases not matched to a gene: 1. Germline V CDR1 and CDR2: SNHLY, FYNNEI. As DNA, the CDR3 is TGTGCCAGCAGGGGGACTAGCGGGAGAGATACGCAGTATTTT. It codes for CASRGTSGRDTQYF.

This clone was detected a few times. The rearrangement links TRBV27 to TRBJ2-2; D tentatively reads TRBD1 or TRBD2 (6 bases each). The CDR3 consists of 18 residues. Trimming pared 0 bases from V and 1 base from J, leaving 15 bases between. Germline-derived CDR1 and CDR2 are MNHEY and SMNVEV (reference sequence). The CDR3 coding sequence is TGTGCCAGCAGTTTATCCTACAACGGGGGCGGGAACACCGGGGAGCTGTTTTTT. Protein product: CASSLSYNGGGNTGELFF.

The J gene is TRBJ2-1, the V gene TRBV2; 8 bases fit TRBD1. CDR1 SNHLY and CDR2 FYNNEI come from the germline V gene. The V and J ends lost 6 bases and 16 bases, in that order; junction bases with no gene match: 11. The CDR3 totals 12 residues. In DNA form, the CDR3 reads TGTGCCAGCAGCCAGGACAGGGCAAGAGGATTCTTC. Translation gives CASSQDRARGFF.

This sequence joins TRBV27 and TRBJ1-5; TRBD1 matches at 7 bases. Per germline, CDR1 MNHEY and CDR2 SMNVEV (reference sequence). The trim removed 6 bases at V and 1 base at J, leaving 15 bases unmatched. The CDR3 covers 18 residues. Here the CDR3 DNA reads TGTGCCAGCAGATCAACCCCCCTCGACAGGGAGAGCAATCAGCCCCAGCATTTT. Its protein is CASRSTPLDRESNQPQHF.

The CDR3 DNA sequence: TGTGCCACCAGCCTGAGTGAGGGAAACACCATATATTTT. The encoded protein is CATSLSEGNTIYF. J is TRBJ1-3 and V is TRBV15, with no clear D. Looked up from germline, CDR1 is LNHNV and CDR2 is YYDKDF (reference sequence). The CDR3 length is 13 residues. Deletions cut 5 bases from V and 4 bases from J, with 9 bases between.

This chain joins TRBV28 and TRBJ2-1; D possibly corresponds to TRBD2 (7 bases). This CDR3 has 18 residues. CDR1 is MDHEN and CDR2 is SYDVKM in the germline V gene. V lost 7 bases to trimming and J lost 0 bases, with 22 bases between them. CDR3 coding DNA: TGTGCCAGCACCTCCCCTCCTGGGGGGGGCGCCTCCTACAATGAGCAGTTCTTC. This gives the protein CASTSPPGGGASYNEQFF.

V usage is TRBV5-1 and J usage is TRBJ1-2, with TRBD1 matching 7 bases. Losses at the gene ends were 2 bases for V and 1 base for J; bases not matched to a gene: 11. The V gene's germline CDR1 is SGHRS and CDR2 YFSETQ. This CDR3 is built from 17 residues. The CDR3 reads CASSLGQDSVFNYGYTF. CDR3 nucleotide sequence: TGCGCCAGCAGCTTAGGACAGGACAGCGTATTTAACTATGGCTACACCTTC. Full variable domain (remainder filled in from reference TRBV5-1 and TRBJ1-2): KAGVTQTPRYLIKTRGQQVTLSCSPISGHRSVSWYQQTPGQGLQFLFEYFSETQRNKGNFPGRFSGRQFSNSRSEMNVSTLELGDSALYLCASSLGQDSVFNYGYTFGSGTRLTVV.

The rearrangement uses TRBV6-4 and TRBJ2-7, with D unresolved. Trimming stripped 3 bases from V and 2 bases from J, with 20 bases between. The V gene's germline CDR1 is MRHNA and CDR2 SNTAGT. CDR3 length equals 17 residues. The CDR3 protein is CASSEQRADISPYEQYF. CDR3 DNA sequence: TGTGCCAGCAGTGAGCAACGGGCCGATATATCCCCCTACGAGCAGTACTTC.

Turning to this clone: The sample contains more than one DNA sequence encoding this CDR3. The J gene is TRBJ2-7, the V gene TRBV29-1, with TRBD1 matching over 11 bases. Losses at the gene ends were 7 bases for V and 1 base for J; bases not matched to a gene: 3. This CDR3 spans 13 amino acids. The germline V gene has CDR1 SQVTM and CDR2 ANQGSEA. The CDR3 protein is CSAGTGGSYEQYF. The DNA for the CDR3 is TGCAGCGCCGGGACAGGGGGATCCTACGAGCAGTACTTC.

The chain is built from TRBV23-1 and TRBJ1-5, with D possibly being TRBD1 (5 bases). TRBV23-1 is an ORF, with its function uncertain. CDR3 size: 14 residues. V dropped 4 bases and J dropped 6 bases, with 13 bases sitting between them. The chain's CDR3 is CASSLGQELQPQHF. The CDR3, as DNA: TGCGCCAGCAGTCTCGGACAAGAGCTTCAGCCCCAGCATTTT.

The V and J genes are TRBV4-1 and TRBJ2-4; TRBD1 aligns across 7 bases. V lost 4 bases to trimming and J lost 0 bases; unmatched junction nucleotides: 12. CDR1 and CDR2 from the germline V gene are MGHRA and YSYEKL. CDR3 length equals 18 residues. The chain's CDR3 is CASSRLYRDSAAKNIQYF. The CDR3 nucleotides are TGCGCCAGCAGCCGCCTATACCGGGACAGCGCAGCCAAAAACATTCAGTACTTC.

The chain employs TRBV18 and TRBJ2-3; D might be TRBD2 (6 bases). The length of the CDR3 is 16 residues. The V gene's germline CDR1 is KGHSH and CDR2 LQKENI. Trimming shortened V by 0 bases and J by 6 bases, and 16 bases separated the two germline ends. The CDR3 coding sequence is TGTGCCAGCTCACCACCCGGGAGAGGGCAAAGGGATACGCAGTATTTT. Translation: CASSPPGRGQRDTQYF.

This clone was seen a few times. This chain uses TRBV7-9 with TRBJ1-2; tentative D call: TRBD1 (5 bases). The V and J ends lost 1 base and 7 bases respectively, with 13 bases between them. The CDR3 runs 14 residues. The V gene's germline CDR1 is SEHNR and CDR2 FQNEAQ (reference sequence). In DNA, the CDR3 is TGTGCCAGCAGCTTAGTTGACCCAAGGGGTGGCTACACCTTC. Translating it yields CASSLVDPRGGYTF.

This clone was detected once. The rearrangement links TRBV7-2 to TRBJ1-4, with 10 bases fitting TRBD1. There are 15 residues in the CDR3. CDR1 SGHTA and CDR2 FQGNSA come from the germline V gene. J was trimmed by 6 bases and V by 1 base; bases with no gene match: 2. The CDR3 sequence: CASSLVGTGDEKLFF. The CDR3 DNA reads TGTGCCAGCAGCTTAGTAGGGACAGGGGATGAAAAACTGTTTTTT.

This clone was detected only once. This chain links TRBV9 with TRBJ2-1; 9 bases are a match to TRBD2. Germline CDR1 is SGDLS and CDR2 is YYNGEE. This CDR3 comprises 15 residues. The trim removed 3 bases at V and 3 bases at J, leaving 4 bases unmatched. As DNA, the CDR3 is TGTGCCAGCAGCGCAGCGGGAGGAGGCTACAATGAGCAGTTCTTC. It yields the protein CASSAAGGGYNEQFF.

The chain joins TRBV28 to TRBJ1-1; 8 bases align to TRBD1. The CDR3 is 13 residues long. Germline CDR1 is MDHEN and CDR2 is SYDVKM. The trim removed 1 base at V and 11 bases at J, leaving 6 bases unmatched. The CDR3: CASSLLYRGDAFF. The CDR3 nucleotides are TGTGCCAGCAGTTTATTGTACAGGGGGGACGCTTTCTTT.

The chain recombines TRBV11-1 with TRBJ2-7; TRBD2 matches 12 bases. This CDR3 has 16 residues. The V segment lost 6 bases and the J segment 2 bases; nucleotides outside the gene matches: 8. CDR1 and CDR2 from the germline V gene are SGHAT and FQDESV (reference sequence). CDR3 loop: CASRTGLAGGAYEQYF. The CDR3 DNA reads as TGTGCCAGCAGGACGGGACTAGCGGGCGGAGCCTACGAGCAGTACTTC.

CDR3 sequence: CASSRQGPNQPQHF. The CDR3, as DNA: TGTGCCAGCAGTCGACAGGGGCCGAATCAGCCCCAGCATTTT. The chain joins TRBV6-5 to TRBJ1-5; 8 positions agree with TRBD1. From germline, CDR1 is MNHEY and CDR2 SVGAGI. J gave up 4 bases and V 5 bases, and 4 bases lay outside the gene matches. The CDR3 runs 14 residues.

The chain uses TRBV2 and TRBJ2-6, with a weak D call TRBD1 (6 bases). The V gene's germline CDR1 is SNHLY and CDR2 FYNNEI. The CDR3 consists of 14 residues. Between the trimmed V and J ends, which lost 3 bases and 9 bases, there was a span of 12 bases. CDR3 sequence reads: CASSDQQGVNVLTF. As DNA, the CDR3 is TGTGCCAGCAGTGACCAACAGGGTGTCAACGTCCTGACTTTC.

This chain links TRBV9 with TRBJ2-6; TRBD1 agrees at 9 bases. The germline V gene has CDR1 SGDLS and CDR2 YYNGEE. V shed 4 bases, J shed 0 bases, and the junction held 8 bases outside the gene matches. The CDR3 sequence is 18 residues long. The CDR3 loop is CASSPRTGDLSGANVLTF. As DNA, the CDR3 is TGTGCCAGCAGCCCTAGGACAGGGGACCTCTCTGGGGCCAACGTCCTGACTTTC.

The chain couples TRBV11-2 to TRBJ2-5, with D possibly being TRBD2 (5 bases). The CDR3 sequence is 16 residues long. V was shortened by 5 bases and J by 2 bases, with 18 bases between the two germline ends. Germline CDR1 and CDR2: SGHAT and FQNNGV. The chain's CDR3 is CASSPRGERLQETQYF. The CDR3 nucleotides read TGTGCCAGCAGCCCCCGGGGTGAGCGACTACAAGAGACCCAGTACTTC.

V gene TRBV18 combines with J gene TRBJ1-2; 10 bases line up with TRBD1. V lost 3 bases, J lost 5 bases, and 9 bases stayed unmatched. The CDR3 covers 16 residues. Germline lookup yields CDR1 KGHSH and CDR2 LQKENI. DNA for the CDR3: TGTGCCAGCTCACCTATATACGGACAGGGGGAATATGGCTACACCTTC. This sequence encodes CASSPIYGQGEYGYTF.

The rearrangement links TRBV5-5 to TRBJ2-7, with a possible D match to TRBD2 (5 bases). V shed 2 bases and J shed 11 bases, with 17 bases lying between them. This CDR3 comprises 13 residues. Germline assignment: CDR1 SGHKS and CDR2 YYEKEE (reference sequence). Here the CDR3 DNA reads TGTGCCAGCAGCTTCTCCTTTGGACTTGAGGAGTACTTC. Amino acids: CASSFSFGLEEYF. The whole variable domain, filled in from reference TRBV5-5 and TRBJ2-7, reads DAGVTQSPTHLIKTRGQQVTLRCSPISGHKSVSWYQQVLGQGPQFIFQYYEKEERGRGNFPDRFSARQFPNYSSELNVNALLLGDSALYLCASSFSFGLEEYFGPGTRLTVT.

The chain combines TRBV5-6 with TRBJ1-1, with D possibly TRBD1 on 5 matching bases. With 2 bases removed from V and 0 bases from J, the gap between germline ends came to 23 bases. The CDR3 covers 19 residues. Germline CDR1 reads SGHDT; CDR2 reads YYEEEE. This chain's CDR3 is CASSFGGWRGRPMNTEAFF. The CDR3 DNA follows: TGTGCCAGCAGCTTTGGCGGGTGGAGGGGCCGACCTATGAACACTGAAGCTTTCTTT.

J is TRBJ2-3 and V is TRBV29-1; 9 bases are shared with TRBD1. CDR1 and CDR2 from the germline V gene are SQVTM and ANQGSEA. The length of the CDR3 is 14 residues. V shed 3 bases and J 3 bases; nucleotides not matched to a gene: 4. CDR3 loop: CSVDGTGLTDTQYF. The CDR3 DNA reads TGCAGCGTTGACGGGACAGGGTTAACAGATACGCAGTATTTT.

J is TRBJ1-2 and V is TRBV4-1; TRBD1 agrees at 7 bases. CDR3 length equals 15 residues. The germline V gene encodes CDR1 MGHRA and CDR2 YSYEKL. V lost 1 base, J lost 4 bases, and 6 bases stayed unmatched. This CDR3 reads CASSQGTGELYGYTF. CDR3 coding DNA: TGCGCCAGCAGCCAAGGGACAGGAGAACTCTATGGCTACACCTTC.